The 17 T cell receptor beta chains listed next were all sequenced from one sample in a study of Ad26.COV2.S vaccination and SARS-CoV-2 variants. The treatment is: roughly 18 received Ad26.COV2.S at low or high dose, single or two shots; about 5 received placebo; per-sample allocation not given. After the first vaccine or placebo injection, samples were drawn on day 63. The method was immunoSEQ multiplex PCR; TCRdb's version includes in-frame clones alone and lacks a portion of them. Counted here are roughly 400,000 clones, around nine tenths occurring once; the ten biggest clones make up under 2%. Sample: peripheral blood, taken in a trial of Ad26.COV2.S vaccine versus placebo. These receptors were collected from a person aged 18-65 years who received the Ad26.COV2.S COVID-19 vaccine or a placebo.

This clone was recorded a few times. The J gene is TRBJ2-7, the V gene TRBV5-5, with no clear D. This CDR3 has 13 residues. Between the trimmed V and J ends, which lost 5 bases and 1 base, there was a span of 10 bases. CDR1 is SGHKS, CDR2 YYEKEE, per germline (reference sequence). The CDR3 DNA reads as TGTGCCAGCAGTCGTCCAGCTTCCTACGAGCAGTACTTC. Translation: CASSRPASYEQYF.

The J gene is TRBJ1-1, the V gene TRBV28, with 8 bases identical to TRBD1. With V trimmed by 7 bases and J by 5 bases, 6 bases remained unmatched. CDR1 is MDHEN and CDR2 is SYDVKM in the germline V gene. The CDR3 consists of 13 residues. The CDR3 loop is CASTGTGTTEAFF. Here the CDR3 DNA reads TGTGCCAGCACCGGGACAGGCACTACTGAAGCTTTCTTT.

This clone was seen only once. The chain carries TRBV30 and TRBJ1-1; D is possibly TRBD1 (5 bases). V shed 1 base and J shed 4 bases, with 10 bases lying between them. The germline gives CDR1 GTSNPN, CDR2 SVGIG (reference sequence). This CDR3 is built from 13 residues. CDR3 protein: CAWSGGVTTEAFF. The CDR3 bases are TGTGCCTGGAGTGGGGGGGTTACCACTGAAGCTTTCTTT.

The chain joins TRBV11-3 to TRBJ2-1, with D maybe TRBD1 (7 bases). The CDR3 length is 16 residues. V gave up 1 base and J gave up 9 bases, with 19 bases separating them. The germline V gene encodes CDR1 SGHNT and CDR2 YENEEA. The CDR3 here is CASSLVGTAGTAEQFF. CDR3 sequence (DNA): TGTGCCAGCAGCTTAGTAGGGACAGCCGGGACTGCTGAGCAGTTCTTC.

Remarks on this clone: This specimen includes other DNA sequences encoding the same CDR3. V gene TRBV18 combines with J gene TRBJ2-1, with a weak D call TRBD1 (6 bases). The CDR3 spans 15 residues. Looked up from germline, CDR1 is KGHSH and CDR2 is LQKENI. V lost 6 bases and J lost 0, with 12 bases in between. The CDR3 is CASSPTGSSYNEQFF. The DNA for the CDR3 is TGTGCCAGCTCGCCCACAGGGAGCTCCTACAATGAGCAGTTCTTC.

The chain carries TRBV5-4 and TRBJ2-2, with D possibly TRBD2 on 6 matching bases. This CDR3 region has 15 residues. Trimming removed 7 bases at V and 7 bases at J, with 20 bases between. Germline CDR1 reads SGHNT; CDR2 reads YYREEE (reference sequence). This CDR3 reads CASQRRPGLSGELFF. The CDR3 coding sequence is TGTGCCAGCCAGAGACGGCCGGGACTGAGCGGGGAGCTGTTTTTT. Using reference TRBV5-4 and TRBJ2-2 for the parts outside the CDR3, the full variable domain is ETGVTQSPTHLIKTRGQQVTLRCSSQSGHNTVSWYQQALGQGPQFIFQYYREEENGRGNFPPRFSGLQFPNYSSELNVNALELDDSALYLCASQRRPGLSGELFFGEGSRLTVL.

The V call is TRBV24-1, the J call TRBJ1-1, with 9 bases fitting TRBD1. The CDR3 has 15 amino acids. J gave up 7 bases and V 4 bases, and 9 bases lay outside the gene matches. Germline V gene lookup returns CDR1 KGHDR and CDR2 SFDVKD. CDR3 loop: CATSDPGQGRNEAFF. For the CDR3, the DNA is TGTGCCACCAGTGACCCTGGACAGGGGCGTAATGAAGCTTTCTTT.

The V gene is TRBV11-3, the J gene TRBJ2-4; D possibly corresponds to TRBD2 (5 bases). The germline CDR1 and CDR2 sequences are SGHNT and YENEEA. The CDR3 is 12 residues long. V shed 5 bases and J shed 8 bases, with 10 bases lying between them. The CDR3 sequence is CASSPGGYIQYF. CDR3 DNA sequence: TGTGCCAGCAGCCCAGGCGGGTACATTCAGTACTTC.

The chain recombines TRBV5-1 with TRBJ2-7; D not resolved. The CDR3 is made up of 15 amino acids. Trimming removed 0 bases at V and 5 bases at J, with 15 bases between. Germline-derived CDR1 and CDR2 are SGHRS and YFSETQ. CDR3 region: CASSLVGVGSDEQYF. The CDR3 DNA reads TGCGCCAGCAGCTTGGTGGGCGTCGGGTCAGACGAGCAGTACTTC.

The chain is built from TRBV5-3 and TRBJ2-3; TRBD2 matches at 9 bases. TRBV5-3 is marked as an open reading frame, function uncertain. V was clipped by 5 bases and J by 6 bases; unmatched bases: 10. The CDR3 consists of 15 residues. The chain's CDR3 is CARSSTLAGVDTQYF. DNA for the CDR3: TGTGCCAGAAGTTCGACCTTAGCGGGAGTGGATACGCAGTATTTT.

V is TRBV5-4 and J is TRBJ2-6, with unresolved D. This CDR3 contains 15 residues. Between the trimmed V and J ends, which lost 0 bases and 0 bases, there was a span of 4 bases. The germline V gene encodes CDR1 SGHNT and CDR2 YYREEE (reference sequence). In DNA form, the CDR3 reads TGTGCCAGCAGCTTGGAACTCTCTGGGGCCAACGTCCTGACTTTC. Translation: CASSLELSGANVLTF. The entire variable domain, with the rest obtained from reference TRBV5-4 and TRBJ2-6, is as follows: ETGVTQSPTHLIKTRGQQVTLRCSSQSGHNTVSWYQQALGQGPQFIFQYYREEENGRGNFPPRFSGLQFPNYSSELNVNALELDDSALYLCASSLELSGANVLTFGAGSRLTVL.

This sequence joins TRBV3-1 (or the pseudogene TRBV3-2) and TRBJ2-1, with D possibly TRBD2 on 6 matching bases. With 2 bases removed from V and 15 bases from J, the gap between germline ends came to 17 bases. Germline values: CDR1 LGHDT, CDR2 YNNKEL (reference sequence). This CDR3 contains 13 residues. CDR3 region: CASSQRGAGRRFF. In nucleotides, the CDR3 is TGTGCCAGCAGCCAAAGGGGAGCGGGCCGGCGGTTCTTC.

The chain combines TRBV10-3 with TRBJ2-1, with D perhaps matching TRBD2 (5 bases). Germline CDR1 reads ENHRY; CDR2 reads SYGVKD. Deletions cut 8 bases from V and 0 bases from J, with 17 bases between. The CDR3 length is 16 residues. The CDR3 is CAIAMGDGRSYNEQFF. The DNA for the CDR3 is TGTGCCATCGCCATGGGAGATGGCCGCTCCTACAATGAGCAGTTCTTC.

V gene TRBV7-2 combines with J gene TRBJ1-1; D unresolved. This CDR3 is built from 13 residues. V was cut by 2 bases and J by 7 bases, with 11 bases left in between. CDR1 is SGHTA, CDR2 FQGNSA, per germline. The CDR3: CASSLRAMGEAFF. The CDR3, as DNA: TGTGCCAGCAGCTTAAGGGCAATGGGTGAAGCTTTCTTT.

The rearrangement joins TRBV7-8 to TRBJ2-1, with D hard to call. Germline V lookup: CDR1 SGHVS, CDR2 FQNEAQ. The CDR3 has 12 residues. Trimming removed 5 bases at V and 9 bases at J, with 11 bases between. The CDR3 DNA reads as TGTGCCAGCAGCCCCGTGCTGAGTGAGCAGTTCTTC. Its protein is CASSPVLSEQFF.

The chain is built from TRBV5-1 and TRBJ2-1; TRBD1 or TRBD2 may be the D gene (5 bases each). V was shortened by 0 bases and J by 5 bases, with 9 bases between the two germline ends. The CDR3 covers 14 residues. CDR1 and CDR2 (germline): SGHRS, YFSETQ. CDR3 protein: CASSLGGSNNEQFF. The CDR3 DNA reads as TGCGCCAGCAGCTTGGGGGGGAGCAACAATGAGCAGTTCTTC.

The rearrangement links TRBV4-1 to TRBJ2-1; 9 bases fit TRBD2. This CDR3 spans 17 amino acids. Trimming cost V 0 bases and J 9 bases; bases outside gene matches: 12. The germline CDR1 and CDR2 sequences are MGHRA and YSYEKL. The CDR3 is CASSQDRREGRRGEQFF. Here the CDR3 DNA reads TGCGCCAGCAGCCAAGACCGGCGGGAGGGCCGAAGGGGTGAGCAGTTCTTC.